Listed here are 29 T cell receptor beta chains from one sample, sequenced in a study of beta chain features in type 1 diabetes. The entirety of the isolated RNA underwent reverse transcription, so expressed TCRB transcripts were sequenced. Libraries were prepared by immunoSEQ multiplex PCR; TCRdb keeps only in-frame clonotypes and omits some of them. The sample has fewer than 550,000 clones, approximately 10% seen once. The sequenced material came from naive CD4+ T cells from blood. Every receptor here comes from a woman under 30 in good health.

V gene TRBV9 combines with J gene TRBJ2-2, with D unresolved. This CDR3 is built from 14 residues. V dropped 0 bases and J dropped 0 bases, with 3 bases sitting between them. CDR1 is SGDLS and CDR2 is YYNGEE in the germline V gene. Here the CDR3 reads CASSVVANTGELFF. CDR3 bases: TGTGCCAGCAGCGTAGTGGCGAACACCGGGGAGCTGTTTTTT.

The table lists this clone with a few counts. The rearrangement uses TRBV4-1 and TRBJ2-1; perhaps D is TRBD1 or TRBD2 (5 bases each). The germline V and J ends were trimmed by 4 bases and 0 bases, with 13 bases remaining between them. The length of the CDR3 is 16 residues. From germline, CDR1 is MGHRA and CDR2 YSYEKL. In nucleotides, the CDR3 is TGCGCCAGCAGCCCGGTGGGGACCCGCTCCTACAATGAGCAGTTCTTC. Translation: CASSPVGTRSYNEQFF.

The gene calls are TRBV7-2 and TRBJ2-5, with 8 bases lining up with TRBD2. Losses at the gene ends were 4 bases for V and 5 bases for J; bases not matched to a gene: 15. The CDR3 extends over 17 amino acids. Germline CDR1 SGHTA, CDR2 FQGNSA. The CDR3 nucleotides read TGTGCCAGCAGCTGGAGCTCAGGATTAGCGGGGATGGAGACCCAGTACTTC. Its protein product is CASSWSSGLAGMETQYF. Full variable domain (rest looked up from reference TRBV7-2 and TRBJ2-5): GAGVSQSPSNKVTEKGKDVELRCDPISGHTALYWYRQSLGQGLEFLIYFQGNSAPDKSGLPSDRFSAERTGGSVSTLTIQRTQQEDSAVYLCASSWSSGLAGMETQYFGPGTRLLVL.

The rearrangement uses TRBV30 and TRBJ2-1; tentative D call: TRBD2 (5 bases). V was clipped by 2 bases and J by 6 bases, with 20 bases between them. CDR3 size: 16 residues. Germline V lookup: CDR1 GTSNPN, CDR2 SVGIG (reference sequence). The DNA for the CDR3 is TGTGCCTGGAGTCCCCGACTAAGTGGGTATCGCAATGAGCAGTTCTTC. As protein: CAWSPRLSGYRNEQFF.

The chain has TRBV7-7 and TRBJ2-5; weak D call: TRBD2 (6 bases). V shed 10 bases and J shed 4 bases, with 19 bases lying between them. Germline CDR1 SSHAT, CDR2 FNYEAQ (reference sequence). This CDR3 has 14 residues. The CDR3 sequence: CATGKGLAIETQYF. The CDR3 region has the DNA TGTGCCACGGGAAAGGGTCTAGCGATAGAGACCCAGTACTTC.

The gene calls are TRBV7-2 and TRBJ1-3; D unresolved. V gave up 5 bases and J gave up 4 bases, with 12 bases separating them. CDR3 size: 14 residues. In germline, CDR1 is SGHTA, CDR2 FQGNSA. DNA of the CDR3: TGTGCCAGCAGCCGAAGTGGGCCCGGAAACACCATATATTTT. This codes for CASSRSGPGNTIYF.

The rearrangement joins TRBV27 to TRBJ2-7; D is undetermined. The CDR3 sequence is 15 residues long. The V and J ends lost 2 bases and 3 bases respectively, with 14 bases between them. The V gene's germline CDR1 is MNHEY and CDR2 SMNVEV (reference sequence). The CDR3 DNA is TGTGCCAGCAGTTTAAAATTTGGGTCAAGCTACGAGCAGTACTTC. This codes for CASSLKFGSSYEQYF.

A few counts support this clone. This chain uses TRBV7-2 with TRBJ2-3; no reliable D call. Germline V CDR1 and CDR2: SGHTA, FQGNSA. The CDR3 spans 13 residues. V lost 0 bases, J lost 5 bases, and 6 bases lay in between. The CDR3 nucleotides read TGTGCCAGCAGCTTAGCTGGGTTAGATACGCAGTATTTT. Translating gives CASSLAGLDTQYF.

This chain links TRBV7-7 with TRBJ2-2, with D perhaps matching TRBD1 (6 bases). V shed 5 bases and J shed 1 base, with 11 bases lying between them. In germline, CDR1 is SSHAT, CDR2 FNYEAQ (reference sequence). CDR3 length: 15 residues. CDR3 sequence (DNA): TGTGCCAGCAGCGTCCAGGGACAGAACACCGGGGAGCTGTTTTTT. Protein sequence: CASSVQGQNTGELFF.

The chain combines TRBV7-2 with TRBJ2-5, with 8 bases fitting TRBD1. Germline loops: CDR1 SGHTA, CDR2 FQGNSA. J was trimmed by 2 bases and V by 3 bases; bases with no gene match: 2. This CDR3 comprises 14 residues. In nucleotides, the CDR3 is TGTGCCAGCAGCTTCTGGACAGGGCAAGAGACCCAGTACTTC. Encoded protein: CASSFWTGQETQYF. The full variable domain, rest sourced from reference TRBV7-2 and TRBJ2-5, is GAGVSQSPSNKVTEKGKDVELRCDPISGHTALYWYRQSLGQGLEFLIYFQGNSAPDKSGLPSDRFSAERTGGSVSTLTIQRTQQEDSAVYLCASSFWTGQETQYFGPGTRLLVL.

The chain combines TRBV9 with TRBJ2-3; the D gene could be TRBD1 or TRBD2 (6 bases each). Germline CDR1 and CDR2: SGDLS and YYNGEE. This CDR3 contains 15 residues. V gave up 6 bases and J gave up 6 bases, with 20 bases separating them. The CDR3 nucleotides are TGTGCCAGCACCTTCTCGGGGGCCCCCACGGATACGCAGTATTTT. As protein: CASTFSGAPTDTQYF. The full variable domain, its missing parts supplied by reference TRBV9 and TRBJ2-3, is DSGVTQTPKHLITATGQRVTLRCSPRSGDLSVYWYQQSLDQGLQFLIQYYNGEERAKGNILERFSAQQFPDLHSELNLSSLELGDSALYFCASTFSGAPTDTQYFGPGTRLTVL.

There are a few counts of this clone. V usage is TRBV5-1 and J usage is TRBJ2-3; D remains ambiguous. Germline CDR1 and CDR2: SGHRS and YFSETQ. Between the trimmed V and J ends, which lost 5 bases and 5 bases, there was a span of 12 bases. This CDR3 has 13 residues. CDR3 nucleotide sequence: TGCGCCAGCAGGGGTGTCAGGATAGATACGCAGTATTTT. Translation gives CASRGVRIDTQYF.

A few counts support this clone. Other DNA sequences within the sample encode an identical CDR3. This chain uses TRBV9 with TRBJ1-4; 7 nucleotides line up with TRBD1. The V gene's germline CDR1 is SGDLS and CDR2 YYNGEE. With 0 bases clipped from V and 8 bases from J, the junction kept 4 bases outside the gene matches. The CDR3 covers 14 residues. The CDR3 DNA reads TGTGCCAGCAGCGTAGGACAGGGAGGCGAAAAACTGTTTTTT. It specifies CASSVGQGGEKLFF. The full variable domain, rest sourced from reference TRBV9 and TRBJ1-4, is DSGVTQTPKHLITATGQRVTLRCSPRSGDLSVYWYQQSLDQGLQFLIQYYNGEERAKGNILERFSAQQFPDLHSELNLSSLELGDSALYFCASSVGQGGEKLFFGSGTQLSVL.

A few counts support this clone. This rearrangement joins TRBV19 to TRBJ2-3; D not certain. Germline assignment: CDR1 LNHDA and CDR2 SQIVND (reference sequence). Trimming took 4 bases from V and 4 from J, leaving 3 bases between them. CDR3 length: 11 residues. The CDR3 is CASSNADTQYF. CDR3 coding DNA: TGTGCCAGTAGTAATGCAGATACGCAGTATTTT.

This clone has only a few counts. V gene TRBV9 combines with J gene TRBJ2-3; 7 bases fit TRBD1. The CDR3 has 15 amino acids. V was clipped by 4 bases and J by 4 bases; unmatched bases: 9. Germline V CDR1 and CDR2: SGDLS, YYNGEE. The CDR3 DNA reads as TGTGCCAGCAGCCAGAGGACAGGTATCGCAGATACGCAGTATTTT. Encoded protein: CASSQRTGIADTQYF.

There are a few counts of this clone. The rearrangement links TRBV7-2 to TRBJ2-1, with 8 bases lining up with TRBD2. The CDR3 is made up of 15 amino acids. Germline V CDR1 and CDR2: SGHTA, FQGNSA. Trimming at V came to 7 bases and at J to 0 bases, leaving 5 bases not matched to a gene. Here the CDR3 reads CASTARGGSYNEQFF. CDR3 sequence (DNA): TGTGCCAGCACCGCCCGGGGGGGCTCCTACAATGAGCAGTTCTTC.

Only a few counts were recorded for this clone. The rearrangement links TRBV19 to TRBJ2-1; 11 bases line up with TRBD1. J lost 8 bases, V lost 8 bases, and 8 bases had no gene match. Germline V CDR1 and CDR2: LNHDA, SQIVND (reference sequence). The CDR3 loop spans 14 amino acids. As DNA, the CDR3 is TGTGCCAGTCGGAGGACAGGGGGCGACGATGAGCAGTTCTTC. It is translated as CASRRTGGDDEQFF.

The V call is TRBV4-1, the J call TRBJ2-4; 11 bases are shared with TRBD2. CDR3 length equals 15 residues. V shed 4 bases, J shed 6 bases, and the junction held 5 bases outside the gene matches. Germline loops: CDR1 MGHRA, CDR2 YSYEKL. CDR3 protein: CASSLLGLAGNIQYF. In DNA, the CDR3 is TGCGCCAGCAGCCTCCTTGGACTAGCGGGAAACATTCAGTACTTC.

Details on this clone: A much larger clone sits a single nucleotide away, making a read error possible. CDR3 loop: CASSSSDTQYF. CDR3 bases: TGTGCCAGCAGCTCCTCAGATACGCAGTATTTT. The V call is TRBV7-9, the J call TRBJ2-3; D is unresolved. CDR3 length: 11 amino acids. Trimming cost V 4 bases and J 4 bases, with 3 bases left between them. Per the germline V gene, CDR1 is SEHNR and CDR2 is FQNEAQ (reference sequence).

This clone was counted once. This may be a read error, as it is one base from a much larger clone. The rearrangement uses TRBV27 and TRBJ2-5; D unresolved. Trimming cost V 6 bases and J 0 bases, with 2 bases left between them. CDR3 length equals 11 residues. Germline lookup yields CDR1 MNHEY and CDR2 SMNVEV (reference sequence). The CDR3 is CASRDQETQYF. DNA of the CDR3: TGTGCCAGCAGGGACCAAGAGACCCAGTACTTC.

This clone was seen a few times. The rearrangement uses TRBV11-3 and TRBJ2-7; tentatively, D is TRBD2 (6 bases). Trimming took 4 bases from V and 3 from J, leaving 7 bases between them. This CDR3 is built from 12 residues. The germline CDR1 and CDR2 sequences are SGHNT and YENEEA. CDR3 sequence reads: CASSSRDYEQYF. The CDR3 nucleotides read TGTGCCAGCAGCTCGCGGGACTACGAGCAGTACTTC.

A word on this clone: This CDR3 is also generated by other DNA sequences in the sample. The chain combines TRBV5-1 with TRBJ2-1; no definite D call. The V gene lost 0 bases and the J gene lost 7 bases, with 5 bases spanning the gap. Germline assignment: CDR1 SGHRS and CDR2 YFSETQ. CDR3 size: 12 residues. The CDR3 reads CASSLGRNEQFF. The CDR3 DNA is TGCGCCAGCAGCTTGGGTCGTAATGAGCAGTTCTTC.

This clone showed up many times. A junction boundary mismatches the germline segment, possibly from a read error. The V call is TRBV10-3, the J call TRBJ2-1; D possibly corresponds to TRBD2 (5 bases). The CDR3 spans 14 residues. The germline V gene encodes CDR1 ENHRY and CDR2 SYGVKD. In nucleotides, the CDR3 is TGTGCCGTCAGTCTAGATCCCTACGGGGATGAGCAGTTCTTC. It yields the protein CAVSLDPYGDEQFF.

This sequence joins TRBV7-8 and TRBJ2-7, with TRBD2 identical over 16 bases. V shed 2 bases, J shed 7 bases, and the junction held 8 bases outside the gene matches. The CDR3 sequence is 17 residues long. Germline V gene data show CDR1 as SGHVS and CDR2 as FQNEAQ. The CDR3 sequence is CASSLQGTSGRAREQYF. The CDR3 nucleotides are TGTGCCAGCAGCTTACAGGGGACTAGCGGGAGGGCACGGGAGCAGTACTTC.

CDR3 sequence: CASSSDMAGELFF. DNA for the CDR3: TGTGCCAGCAGCTCGGACATGGCCGGGGAGCTGTTTTTT. The genes are TRBV7-2 and TRBJ2-2; a weak D match, TRBD1 (5 bases). The CDR3 consists of 13 residues. Per germline, CDR1 SGHTA and CDR2 FQGNSA. V was trimmed by 4 bases and J by 6 bases, leaving 9 bases between them. Filled out from reference TRBV7-2 and TRBJ2-2, the complete variable domain reads GAGVSQSPSNKVTEKGKDVELRCDPISGHTALYWYRQSLGQGLEFLIYFQGNSAPDKSGLPSDRFSAERTGGSVSTLTIQRTQQEDSAVYLCASSSDMAGELFFGEGSRLTVL.

The CDR3 region has the DNA TGCAGTGCTAGATTTGGGGGGGAGCAGTTCTTC. Translating gives CSARFGGEQFF. The V and J genes are TRBV20-1 and TRBJ2-1, with D perhaps TRBD2 (6 bases). This CDR3 is built from 11 residues. Germline V gene lookup returns CDR1 DFQATT and CDR2 SNEGSKA (reference sequence). V lost 2 bases and J 10 bases, leaving 9 bases between the germline ends.

This clone was counted only a few times. This chain connects TRBV5-4 to TRBJ2-4; 10 nucleotides line up with TRBD1. Germline V gene lookup returns CDR1 SGHNT and CDR2 YYREEE (reference sequence). After removal of 4 bases from V and 6 bases from J, the junction contained 10 bases not matched to a gene. The CDR3 extends over 16 amino acids. CDR3 in amino acids: CASSTVGQGGLNIQYF. CDR3 nucleotides: TGTGCCAGCAGCACCGTCGGACAGGGGGGACTAAACATTCAGTACTTC.

This clone was seen a few times. V gene TRBV29-1 combines with J gene TRBJ2-7; no firm D call. CDR3 length: 11 residues. Between the trimmed V and J ends, which lost 7 bases and 1 base, there was a span of 8 bases. From germline, CDR1 is SQVTM and CDR2 ANQGSEA. The CDR3 sequence is CSAGSSYEQYV. Here the CDR3 DNA reads TGCAGCGCGGGTTCGTCCTACGAGCAGTACGTC.

This clone was counted between two and nine times. The rearrangement links TRBV6-5 to TRBJ2-1; D gene ambiguous. The germline gives CDR1 MNHEY, CDR2 SVGAGI. V lost 0 bases to trimming and J lost 8 bases, with 8 bases between them. CDR3 length equals 13 residues. The CDR3 loop reads CASSYSSTYEQFF. The CDR3 nucleotides are TGTGCCAGCAGTTACTCGTCGACGTATGAGCAGTTCTTC.